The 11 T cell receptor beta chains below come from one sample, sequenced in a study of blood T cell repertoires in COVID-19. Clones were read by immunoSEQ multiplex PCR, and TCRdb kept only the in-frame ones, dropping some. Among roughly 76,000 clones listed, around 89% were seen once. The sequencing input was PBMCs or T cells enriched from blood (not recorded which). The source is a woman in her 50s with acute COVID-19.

The CDR3 reads CASSLSIYNEQFF. The CDR3 region has the DNA TGTGCCAGCAGCTTGAGCATATACAATGAGCAGTTCTTC. The chain carries TRBV2 and TRBJ2-1; D remains unclear. The CDR3 contains 13 residues. V was clipped by 6 bases and J by 4 bases, with 10 bases between them. The germline gives CDR1 SNHLY, CDR2 FYNNEI.

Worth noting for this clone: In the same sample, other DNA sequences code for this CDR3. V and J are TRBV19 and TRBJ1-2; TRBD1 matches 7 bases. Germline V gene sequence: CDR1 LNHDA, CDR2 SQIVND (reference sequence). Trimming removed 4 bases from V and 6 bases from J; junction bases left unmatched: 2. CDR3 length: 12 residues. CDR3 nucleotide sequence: TGTGCCAGTAGTAGACAGGGTAATGGCTACACCTTC. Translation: CASSRQGNGYTF.

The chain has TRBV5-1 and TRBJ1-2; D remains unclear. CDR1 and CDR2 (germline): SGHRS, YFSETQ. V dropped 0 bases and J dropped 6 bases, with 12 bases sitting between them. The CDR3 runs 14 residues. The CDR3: CASSLDLGRDGYTF. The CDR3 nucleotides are TGCGCCAGCAGCTTGGATCTTGGGAGGGATGGCTACACCTTC.

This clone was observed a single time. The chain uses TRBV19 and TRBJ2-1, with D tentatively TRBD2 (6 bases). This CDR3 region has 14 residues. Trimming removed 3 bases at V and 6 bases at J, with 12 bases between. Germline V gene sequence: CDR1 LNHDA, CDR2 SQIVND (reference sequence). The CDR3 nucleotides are TGTGCCAGTAGTATTGGGGGAGGTTTCAATGAGCAGTTCTTC. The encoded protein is CASSIGGGFNEQFF.

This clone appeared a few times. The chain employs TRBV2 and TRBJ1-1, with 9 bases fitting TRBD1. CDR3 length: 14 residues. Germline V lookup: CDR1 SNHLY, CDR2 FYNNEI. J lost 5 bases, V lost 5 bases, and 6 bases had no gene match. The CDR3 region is CASSLTGGWTEAFF. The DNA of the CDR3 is TGTGCCAGCAGTCTAACAGGGGGCTGGACTGAAGCTTTCTTT.

The CDR3: CASSPLWASGGYNEQFF. CDR3 nucleotides: TGTGCCAGCAGCCCCCTTTGGGCTAGCGGGGGTTACAATGAGCAGTTCTTC. This sequence joins TRBV3-1 (or the pseudogene TRBV3-2) and TRBJ2-1, with 10 bases fitting TRBD2. Trimming at V came to 4 bases and at J to 4 bases, leaving 10 bases not matched to a gene. CDR1 and CDR2 from the germline V gene are LGHDT and YNNKEL (reference sequence). The CDR3 extends over 17 amino acids.

The CDR3 DNA reads TGTGCCAGCAGCTTAGACAGGAGCTACGAGCAGTACTTC. Translation: CASSLDRSYEQYF. This chain links TRBV7-2 with TRBJ2-7; D possibly corresponds to TRBD1 (5 bases). The CDR3 covers 13 residues. Trimming pared 1 base from V and 3 bases from J, leaving 7 bases between. CDR1 is SGHTA, CDR2 FQGNSA, per germline.

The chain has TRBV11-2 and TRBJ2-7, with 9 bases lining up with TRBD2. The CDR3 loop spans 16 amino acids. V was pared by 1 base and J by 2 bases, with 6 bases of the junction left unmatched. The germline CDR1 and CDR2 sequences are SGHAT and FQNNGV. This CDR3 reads CASSLVLAGPTYEQYF. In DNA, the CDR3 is TGTGCCAGCAGCTTAGTACTAGCGGGTCCAACCTACGAGCAGTACTTC.

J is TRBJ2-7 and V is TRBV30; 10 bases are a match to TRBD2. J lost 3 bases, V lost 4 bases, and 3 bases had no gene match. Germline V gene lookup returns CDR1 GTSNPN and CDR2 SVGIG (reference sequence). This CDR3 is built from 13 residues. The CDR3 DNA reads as TGTGCCTGGACCGGGACTAGCGTCTACGAGCAGTACTTC. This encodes CAWTGTSVYEQYF. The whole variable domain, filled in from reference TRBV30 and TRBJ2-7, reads SQTIHQWPATLVQPVGSPLSLECTVEGTSNPNLYWYRQAAGRGLQLLFYSVGIGQISSEVPQNLSASRPQDRQFILSSKKLLLSDSGFYLCAWTGTSVYEQYFGPGTRLTVT.

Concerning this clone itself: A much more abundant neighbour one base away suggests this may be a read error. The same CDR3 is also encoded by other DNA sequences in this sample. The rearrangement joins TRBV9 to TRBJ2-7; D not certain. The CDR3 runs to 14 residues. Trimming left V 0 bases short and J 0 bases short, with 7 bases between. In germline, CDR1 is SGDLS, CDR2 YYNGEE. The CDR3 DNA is TGTGCCAGCAGCGTAGTTCCCAGCTCCTACGAGCAGTACTTC. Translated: CASSVVPSSYEQYF.

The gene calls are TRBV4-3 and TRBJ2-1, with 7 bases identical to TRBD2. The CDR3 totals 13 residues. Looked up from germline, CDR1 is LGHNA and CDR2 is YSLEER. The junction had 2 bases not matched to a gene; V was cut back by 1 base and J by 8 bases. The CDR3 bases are TGCGCCAGCAGCCAAGCTGGGGGGGATGAGCAGTTCTTC. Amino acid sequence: CASSQAGGDEQFF.